The T cell receptor (beta chain) under discussion was sequenced for a study of early T cells in non-severe SARS-CoV-2 infection. About the study: Unpaired chains resulted from sequencing bulk RNA of unsorted whole blood. Findings and caveats of the study: VDJdb-based annotation leaned toward anti-spike CD8 responses and missed private and CD4 specificities.

Regarding this clonotype: Its antigen remains unidentified.

Tagging with unique molecular identifiers was applied to individual cDNA molecules. Each CDR3 protein is one row after TCRdb ran MiXCR on the 5' RACE reads. This table has about 22,000 distinct CDR3 sequences, less than 4.5% appearing once. The germline gives CDR1 MNHNY, CDR2 SVGAGI (reference sequence). This CDR3 region has 14 residues. V was clipped by 2 bases and J by 1 base, with 8 bases between them. Sequenced input: whole blood. The chain uses TRBV6-6 and TRBJ1-1, with D possibly matching TRBD1 (6 bases). This TCR was recovered from an adult who was a healthcare worker with PCR-confirmed SARS-CoV-2 infection or an uninfected control (not recorded which). The CDR3 DNA reads TGTGCCAGCAGTTACCGACAGGAGAACACTGAAGCTTTCTTT. As protein: CASSYRQENTEAFF.